The clone carrying this T cell receptor beta chain was recorded at least ten times. Its antigen is unidentified. The germline gene is not matched at one end of the junction; a read error may be the cause. This specimen belongs to a study of early T cells in non-severe SARS-CoV-2 infection. Study results and limitations: CD4 and private specificities were missed by VDJdb matching, which favored anti-spike CD8 responses.

CDR3 length: 11 amino acids. Germline assignment: CDR1 MDHEN and CDR2 SYDVKM. Unique molecular identifiers were affixed to single, distinct cDNA molecules. A single record per CDR3 protein comes from TCRdb applying MiXCR to the 5' RACE reads. The table lists about 60,000 distinct CDR3 sequences, roughly 12% of them singletons, with less than 4.5% in the top ten. Sequences were obtained from whole blood. This receptor was identified in an adult who was a healthcare worker with PCR-confirmed SARS-CoV-2 infection or an uninfected control (not recorded which). This chain links TRBV28 with TRBJ1-1, with D perhaps TRBD1 (6 bases). The CDR3 reads CASSPPGQRGF. In nucleotides, the CDR3 is TGTGCCAGCAGTCCACCGGGACAAAGAGGCTTT.